The clone carrying this T cell receptor beta chain was seen only a few times. The antigen is not known. This sample was taken from a study of T cells after yellow fever vaccination. The CDR3 spans 13 residues. The J segment lost 7 bases and the V segment lost 0 bases, leaving 3 bases of the junction unmatched. Germline CDR1 ENHRY, CDR2 SYGVKD. Whole-study results and caveats: Some clonotypes, a small share, were shared between CD4 and CD8 compartments. Boosting was followed by the reappearance of most primary-vaccination clones (around 96% CD4, 85% to 90% CD8).

Researchers made TCR cDNA using 5'RACE template switching, and this step added a universal primer site and UMIs. TCRdb reanalysed the 5' RACE reads using MiXCR and keeps one entry per CDR3 protein. The sample holds about 330,000 distinct CDR3 sequences; around 6.8% are singletons and the top ten take over 15%. The genes are TRBV10-3 and TRBJ2-7; TRBD1 aligns across 7 bases. This TCR came from a man between 18 and 35 years old who received the YFV17D yellow fever vaccine. The sequences come from PBMCs, collected more than 40 days after the first yellow fever vaccination. The DNA of the CDR3 is TGTGCCATCAGTGAGTCACAGGGGATGGAGCAGTACTTC. Its protein is CAISESQGMEQYF.